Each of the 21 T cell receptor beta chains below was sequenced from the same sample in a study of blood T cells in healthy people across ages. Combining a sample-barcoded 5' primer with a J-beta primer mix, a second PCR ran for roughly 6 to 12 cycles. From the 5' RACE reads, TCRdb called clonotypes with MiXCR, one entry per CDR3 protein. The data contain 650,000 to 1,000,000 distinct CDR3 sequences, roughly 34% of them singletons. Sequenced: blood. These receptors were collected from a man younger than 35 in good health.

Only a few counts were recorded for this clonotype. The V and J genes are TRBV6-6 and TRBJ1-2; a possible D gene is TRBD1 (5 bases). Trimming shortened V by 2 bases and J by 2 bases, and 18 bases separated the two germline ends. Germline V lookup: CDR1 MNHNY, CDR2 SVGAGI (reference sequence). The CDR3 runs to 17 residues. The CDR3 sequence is CASSYDSTVSVNYGYTF. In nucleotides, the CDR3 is TGTGCCAGCAGTTACGATTCGACAGTTTCGGTCAACTATGGCTACACCTTC.

Here the CDR3 reads CASSFSGQGNGHEQYF. CDR3 coding DNA: TGTGCCAGCAGCTTCTCGGGACAGGGAAATGGCCATGAGCAGTACTTC. The V and J genes are TRBV12-3 or TRBV12-4 and TRBJ2-7; 9 nucleotides line up with TRBD1. V lost 6 bases and J lost 7; bases outside the gene matches: 16. The CDR3 has 16 amino acids.

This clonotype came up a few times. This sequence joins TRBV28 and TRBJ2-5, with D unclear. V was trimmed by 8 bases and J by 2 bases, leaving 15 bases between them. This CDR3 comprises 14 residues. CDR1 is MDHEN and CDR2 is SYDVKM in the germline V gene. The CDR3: CASRPHPRQETQYF. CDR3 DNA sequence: TGTGCCAGCCGACCGCACCCGAGACAAGAGACCCAGTACTTC.

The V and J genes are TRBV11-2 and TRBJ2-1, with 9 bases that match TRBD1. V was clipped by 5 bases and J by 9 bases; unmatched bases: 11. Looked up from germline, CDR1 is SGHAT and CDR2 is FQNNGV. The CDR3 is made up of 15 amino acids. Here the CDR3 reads CASSLQPGQGSEQFF. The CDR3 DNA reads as TGTGCCAGCAGCCTTCAGCCGGGACAGGGAAGTGAGCAGTTCTTC.

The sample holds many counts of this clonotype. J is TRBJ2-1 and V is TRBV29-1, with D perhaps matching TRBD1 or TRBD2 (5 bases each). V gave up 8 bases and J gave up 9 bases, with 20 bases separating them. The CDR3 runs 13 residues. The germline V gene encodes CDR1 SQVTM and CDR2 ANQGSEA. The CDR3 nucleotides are TGCAGCCTTAGGGGCAGTACCAGCGGTGAGCAGTTCTTC. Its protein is CSLRGSTSGEQFF.

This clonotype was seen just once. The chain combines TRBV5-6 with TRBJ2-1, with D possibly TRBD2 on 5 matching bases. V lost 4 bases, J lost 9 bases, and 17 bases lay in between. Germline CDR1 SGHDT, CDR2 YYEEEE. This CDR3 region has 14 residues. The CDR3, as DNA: TGTGCCAGCAGCCCCCCCCTAGTGGGGAGTGAGCAGTTCTTC. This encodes CASSPPLVGSEQFF.

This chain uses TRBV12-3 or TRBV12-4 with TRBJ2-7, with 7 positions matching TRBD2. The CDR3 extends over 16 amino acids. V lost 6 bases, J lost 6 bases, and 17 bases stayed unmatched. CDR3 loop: CASSLGVGGSRSEQYF. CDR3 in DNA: TGTGCCAGCAGCTTGGGGGTCGGCGGGAGCAGGAGCGAGCAGTACTTC.

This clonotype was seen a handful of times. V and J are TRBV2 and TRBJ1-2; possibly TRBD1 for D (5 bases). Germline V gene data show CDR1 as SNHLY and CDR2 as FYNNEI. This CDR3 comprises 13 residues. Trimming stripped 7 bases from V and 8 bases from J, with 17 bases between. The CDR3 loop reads CASTDGLEGGYTF. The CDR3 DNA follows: TGTGCCAGCACCGACGGTCTGGAGGGGGGCTACACCTTC.

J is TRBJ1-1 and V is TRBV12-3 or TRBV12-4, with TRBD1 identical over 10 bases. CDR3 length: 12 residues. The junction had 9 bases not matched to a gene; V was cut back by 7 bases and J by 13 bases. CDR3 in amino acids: CASTPGTGADFF. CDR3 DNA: TGTGCCAGCACCCCTGGGACAGGGGCAGATTTCTTT.

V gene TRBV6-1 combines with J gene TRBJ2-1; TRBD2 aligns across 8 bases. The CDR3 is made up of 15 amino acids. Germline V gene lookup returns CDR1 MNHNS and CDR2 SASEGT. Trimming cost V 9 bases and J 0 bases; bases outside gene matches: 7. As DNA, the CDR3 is TGTGCCAGTCAACTAGCGGAGCTCTCCTACAATGAGCAGTTCTTC. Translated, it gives CASQLAELSYNEQFF.

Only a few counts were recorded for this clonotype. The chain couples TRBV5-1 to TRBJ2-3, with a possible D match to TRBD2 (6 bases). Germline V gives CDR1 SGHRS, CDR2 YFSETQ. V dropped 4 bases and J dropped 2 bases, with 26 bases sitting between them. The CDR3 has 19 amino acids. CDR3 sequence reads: CASSPVGGATGDPTDTQYF. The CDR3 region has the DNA TGCGCCAGCAGCCCCGTTGGGGGAGCTACGGGGGACCCCACAGATACGCAGTATTTT.

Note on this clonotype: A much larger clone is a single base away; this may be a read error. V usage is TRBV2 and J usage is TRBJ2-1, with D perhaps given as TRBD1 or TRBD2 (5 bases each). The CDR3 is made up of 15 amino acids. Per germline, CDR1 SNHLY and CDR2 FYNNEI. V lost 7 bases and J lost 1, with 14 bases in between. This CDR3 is CASIFWGNSYNEQFF. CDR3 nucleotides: TGTGCCAGCATCTTCTGGGGGAATTCCTACAATGAGCAGTTCTTC.

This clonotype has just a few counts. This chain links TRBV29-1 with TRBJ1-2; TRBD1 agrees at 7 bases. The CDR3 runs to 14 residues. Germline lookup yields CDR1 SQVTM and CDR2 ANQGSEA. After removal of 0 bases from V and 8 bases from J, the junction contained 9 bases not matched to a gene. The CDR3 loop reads CSVEDYGRGKGYTF. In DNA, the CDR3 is TGCAGCGTTGAAGATTATGGCAGGGGGAAGGGCTACACCTTC.

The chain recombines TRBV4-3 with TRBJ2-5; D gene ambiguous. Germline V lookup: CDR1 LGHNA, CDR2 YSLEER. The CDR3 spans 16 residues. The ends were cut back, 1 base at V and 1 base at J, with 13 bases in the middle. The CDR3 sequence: CASSQGQSSIQETQYF. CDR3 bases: TGCGCCAGCAGCCAAGGGCAGAGCTCAATCCAAGAGACCCAGTACTTC.

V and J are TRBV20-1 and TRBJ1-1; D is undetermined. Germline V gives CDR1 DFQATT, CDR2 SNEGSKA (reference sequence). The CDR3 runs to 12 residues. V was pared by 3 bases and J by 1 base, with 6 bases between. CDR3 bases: TGCAGTGCTAGGTCCGGGAACACTGAAGCTTTCTTT. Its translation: CSARSGNTEAFF.

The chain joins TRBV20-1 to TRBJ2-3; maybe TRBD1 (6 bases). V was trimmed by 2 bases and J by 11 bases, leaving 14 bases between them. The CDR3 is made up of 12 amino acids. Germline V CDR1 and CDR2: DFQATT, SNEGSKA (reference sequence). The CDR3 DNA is TGCAGTGCTAGAAATTTGGCAGGGGTGCAGTATTTT. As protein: CSARNLAGVQYF.

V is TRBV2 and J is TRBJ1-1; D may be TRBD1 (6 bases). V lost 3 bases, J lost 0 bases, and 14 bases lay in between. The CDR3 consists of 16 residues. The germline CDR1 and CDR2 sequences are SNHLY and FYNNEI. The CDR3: CASSDGGPLMNTEAFF. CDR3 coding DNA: TGTGCCAGCAGTGACGGGGGCCCTCTGATGAACACTGAAGCTTTCTTT.

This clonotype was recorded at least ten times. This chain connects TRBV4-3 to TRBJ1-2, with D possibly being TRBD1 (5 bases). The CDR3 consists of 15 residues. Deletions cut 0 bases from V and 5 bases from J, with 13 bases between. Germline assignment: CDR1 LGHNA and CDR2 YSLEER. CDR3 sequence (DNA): TGCGCCAGCAGCCAAGATGTAGGGGTAGGGTATGGCTACACCTTC. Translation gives CASSQDVGVGYGYTF.

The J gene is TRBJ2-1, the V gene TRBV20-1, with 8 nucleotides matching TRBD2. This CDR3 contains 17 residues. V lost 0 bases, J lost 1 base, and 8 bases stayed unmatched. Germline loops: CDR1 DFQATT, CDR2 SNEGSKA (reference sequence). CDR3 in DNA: TGCAGTGCTAGAGATCTAAGCTCTAGCGGGTCCTACAATGAGCAGTTCTTC. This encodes CSARDLSSSGSYNEQFF.

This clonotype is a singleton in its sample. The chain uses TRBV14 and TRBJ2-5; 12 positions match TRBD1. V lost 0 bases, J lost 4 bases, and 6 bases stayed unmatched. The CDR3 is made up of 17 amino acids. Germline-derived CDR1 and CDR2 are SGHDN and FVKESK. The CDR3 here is CASSQDWGTGGAETQYF. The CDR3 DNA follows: TGTGCCAGCAGCCAAGATTGGGGGACAGGGGGCGCAGAGACCCAGTACTTC.

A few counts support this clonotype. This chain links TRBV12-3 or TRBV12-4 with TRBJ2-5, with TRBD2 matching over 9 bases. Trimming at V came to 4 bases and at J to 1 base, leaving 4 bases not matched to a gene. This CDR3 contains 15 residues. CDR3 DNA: TGTGCCAGCAGTTCGTCTAGCGGGGCCCAAGAGACCCAGTACTTC. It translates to CASSSSSGAQETQYF.